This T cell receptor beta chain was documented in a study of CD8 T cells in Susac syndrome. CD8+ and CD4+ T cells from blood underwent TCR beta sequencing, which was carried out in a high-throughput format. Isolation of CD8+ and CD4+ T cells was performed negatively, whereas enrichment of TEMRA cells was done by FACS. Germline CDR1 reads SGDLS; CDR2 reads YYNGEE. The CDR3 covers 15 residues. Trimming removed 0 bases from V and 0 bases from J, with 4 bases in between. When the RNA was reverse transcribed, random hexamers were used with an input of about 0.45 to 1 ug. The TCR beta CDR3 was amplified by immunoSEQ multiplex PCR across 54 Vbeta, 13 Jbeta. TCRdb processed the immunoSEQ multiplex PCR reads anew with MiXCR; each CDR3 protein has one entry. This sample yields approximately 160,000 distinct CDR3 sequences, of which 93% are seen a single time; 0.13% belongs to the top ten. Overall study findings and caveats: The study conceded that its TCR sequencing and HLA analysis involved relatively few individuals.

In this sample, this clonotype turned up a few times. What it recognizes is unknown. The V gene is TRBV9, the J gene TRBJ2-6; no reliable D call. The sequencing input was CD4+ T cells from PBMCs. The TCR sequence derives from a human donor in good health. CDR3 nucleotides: TGTGCCAGCAGCGTAGGAGACTCTGGGGCCAACGTCCTGACTTTC. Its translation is CASSVGDSGANVLTF.